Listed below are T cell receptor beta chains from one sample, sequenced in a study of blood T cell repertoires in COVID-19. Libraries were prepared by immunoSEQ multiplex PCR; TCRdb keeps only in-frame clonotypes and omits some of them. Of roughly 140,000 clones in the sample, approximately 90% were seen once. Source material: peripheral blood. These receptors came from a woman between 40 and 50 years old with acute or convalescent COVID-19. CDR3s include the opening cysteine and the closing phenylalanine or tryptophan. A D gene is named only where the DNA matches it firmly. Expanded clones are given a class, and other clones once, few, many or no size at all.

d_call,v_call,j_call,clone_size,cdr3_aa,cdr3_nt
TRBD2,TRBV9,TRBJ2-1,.,CASSPSSGTSGQFF,TGTGCCAGCAGCCCCTCGTCCGGGACTAGCGGCCAGTTCTTC
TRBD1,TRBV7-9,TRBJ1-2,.,CASSNRGYGYTF,TGTGCCAGCAGCAACAGGGGGTATGGCTACACCTTC
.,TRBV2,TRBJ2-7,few,CASRASPSYEQYF,TGTGCCAGCAGGGCTAGCCCATCCTACGAGCAGTACTTC
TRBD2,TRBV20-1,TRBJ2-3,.,CSASTRLAYDDTQYF,TGCAGTGCTAGTACGCGACTAGCGTATGACGATACGCAGTATTTT
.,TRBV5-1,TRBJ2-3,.,CASTKLNRGSSDTQYF,TGCGCCAGCACCAAACTAAATAGGGGGTCCTCAGATACGCAGTATTTT
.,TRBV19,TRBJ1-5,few,CASSKRDQPQHF,TGTGCCAGCTCCAAGCGGGATCAGCCCCAGCATTTT
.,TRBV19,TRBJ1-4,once,CASSMWRNEKLFF,TGTGCCAGTAGTATGTGGAGGAATGAAAAACTGTTTTTT
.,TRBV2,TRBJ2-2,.,CASREGTTGELFF,TGTGCCAGCAGGGAGGGGACTACCGGGGAGCTGTTTTTT
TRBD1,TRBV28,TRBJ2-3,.,CASSLGQEHTDTQYF,TGTGCCAGCAGTCTAGGACAGGAGCACACAGATACGCAGTATTTT
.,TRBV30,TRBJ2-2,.,CAWKDSGLFTGELFF,TGTGCCTGGAAGGACTCGGGACTCTTCACCGGGGAGCTGTTTTTT
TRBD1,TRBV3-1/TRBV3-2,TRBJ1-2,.,CASRLGGTDQVIYGYTF,TGTGCCAGCCGGCTAGGTGGGACAGATCAAGTTATTTATGGCTACACCTTC
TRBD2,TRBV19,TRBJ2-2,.,CAVTGTSGRMAGELFF,TGTGCCGTTACCGGAACTAGCGGGAGGATGGCCGGGGAGCTGTTTTTT
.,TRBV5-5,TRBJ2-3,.,CASSSRLPTDTQYF,TGTGCCAGCAGCAGCCGACTACCCACAGATACGCAGTATTTT
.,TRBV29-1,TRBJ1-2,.,CSAPQWGGVDYGYTF,TGCAGCGCACCGCAGTGGGGGGGGGTAGACTATGGCTACACCTTC
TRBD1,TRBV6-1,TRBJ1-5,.,CASSEFGQGSQPQHF,TGTGCCAGCAGTGAGTTCGGACAGGGGTCTCAGCCCCAGCATTTT
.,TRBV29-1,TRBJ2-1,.,CSVPGVDEQFF,TGCAGCGTTCCAGGGGTAGATGAGCAGTTCTTC
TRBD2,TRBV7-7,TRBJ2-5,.,CASSPGLAGSTGGETQYF,TGTGCCAGCAGCCCGGGACTAGCGGGGTCCACTGGGGGTGAGACCCAGTACTTC
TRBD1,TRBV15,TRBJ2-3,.,CATTVDRGRGDTQYF,TGTGCCACCACCGTCGACAGGGGTAGAGGGGATACGCAGTATTTT
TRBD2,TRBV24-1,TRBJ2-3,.,CATSPVSGTSTDTQYF,TGTGCCACCAGTCCGGTAAGCGGGACTAGCACAGATACGCAGTATTTT
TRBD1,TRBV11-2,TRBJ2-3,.,CASSLRQGDRTDTQYF,TGTGCCAGCAGCCTACGACAGGGGGACCGCACAGATACGCAGTATTTT
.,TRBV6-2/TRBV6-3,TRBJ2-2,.,CASSRGDRFTAGELFF,TGTGCCAGCAGTCGGGGGGACAGGTTCACCGCCGGGGAGCTGTTTTTT
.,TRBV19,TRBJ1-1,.,CASSIGQVLDTEAFF,TGTGCCAGTAGTATAGGACAGGTTTTGGACACTGAAGCTTTCTTT
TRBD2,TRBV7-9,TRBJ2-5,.,CASSLGLAGVQETQYF,TGTGCCAGCAGCTTAGGACTAGCGGGAGTTCAAGAGACCCAGTACTTC
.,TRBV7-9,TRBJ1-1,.,CASNQGTVNTEAFF,TGTGCCAGCAATCAGGGGACCGTGAACACTGAAGCTTTCTTT
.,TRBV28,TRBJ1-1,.,CASSFQRTGGDTEAFF,TGTGCCAGCAGCTTCCAAAGGACGGGGGGGGACACTGAAGCTTTCTTT
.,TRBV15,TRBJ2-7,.,CATSRVEGQKSAVQYF,TGTGCCACCAGCAGAGTGGAAGGACAGAAATCAGCGGTGCAGTACTTC
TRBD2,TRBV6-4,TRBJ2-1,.,CASSGTSYNEQFF,TGTGCCAGCAGTGGGACTAGCTACAATGAGCAGTTCTTC
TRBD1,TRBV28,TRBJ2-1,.,CASRSGQGADNEQFF,TGTGCCAGCAGATCGGGACAGGGGGCCGACAATGAGCAGTTCTTC
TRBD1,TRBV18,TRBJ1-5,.,CASSDDQGAWQPQHF,TGTGCCAGCTCAGACGATCAGGGGGCATGGCAGCCCCAGCATTTT
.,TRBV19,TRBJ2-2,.,CASSPLANTGELFF,TGTGCCAGTAGCCCTCTAGCGAACACCGGGGAGCTGTTTTTT
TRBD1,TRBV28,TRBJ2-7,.,CASNIRQGLYEQYF,TGTGCCAGCAATATACGACAGGGGTTGTACGAGCAGTACTTC
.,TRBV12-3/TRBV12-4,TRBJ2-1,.,CASSGSQGEQFF,TGTGCCAGCAGCGGGTCCCAAGGTGAGCAGTTCTTC
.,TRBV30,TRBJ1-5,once,CAWSNKGHPVNQPQHF,TGTGCCTGGAGCAATAAGGGGCACCCCGTAAATCAGCCCCAGCATTTT
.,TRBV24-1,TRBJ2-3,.,CATSDLDTDTQYF,TGTGCCACCAGTGATCTAGACACAGATACGCAGTATTTT
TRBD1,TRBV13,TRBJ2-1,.,CASSFGTGGNEQFF,TGTGCCAGCAGCTTCGGGACAGGGGGCAATGAGCAGTTCTTC
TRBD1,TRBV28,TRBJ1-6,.,CASSERTGGHSPLHF,TGTGCCAGCAGTGAGCGGACAGGGGGGCATTCACCCCTCCACTTT
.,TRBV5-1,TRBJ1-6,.,CASSLARQNTRSNNSPLHF,TGCGCCAGCAGCTTGGCTCGACAGAACACCCGTTCTAATAATTCACCCCTCCACTTT